The 5 T cell receptor beta chains given below trace back to one sample, sequenced in a study of OX40 agonist ivuxolimab in advanced cancers. Clones were sequenced by immunoSEQ multiplex PCR, and TCRdb holds only the in-frame ones, with some missing. The sample yields over 20,000 clones, over 80% seen once. This specimen was CD4+ or CD8+ T cells sorted from blood, taken in a trial of the OX40 agonist ivuxolimab. The receptors were sampled from an adult with an advanced solid tumor such as melanoma, head and neck, liver or kidney cancer.

The rearrangement links TRBV7-9 to TRBJ2-5; D is ambiguous. The CDR3 has 14 amino acids. V was cut by 3 bases and J by 0 bases, with 8 bases left in between. The germline V gene has CDR1 SEHNR and CDR2 FQNEAQ (reference sequence). Here the CDR3 DNA reads TGTGCCAGCAGCTTGGGCCAGCACCAAGAGACCCAGTACTTC. It translates to CASSLGQHQETQYF. Drawing the rest from reference TRBV7-9 and TRBJ2-5, the complete variable domain is DTGVSQNPRHKITKRGQNVTFRCDPISEHNRLYWYRQTLGQGPEFLTYFQNEAQLEKSRLLSDRFSAERPKGSFSTLEIQRTEQGDSAMYLCASSLGQHQETQYFGPGTRLLVL.

V is TRBV9 and J is TRBJ2-1; the D is unclear. Between the trimmed V and J ends, which lost 2 bases and 8 bases, there was a span of 8 bases. Germline loops: CDR1 SGDLS, CDR2 YYNGEE. The CDR3 extends over 12 amino acids. The CDR3 protein is CASSVRWDEQFF. In DNA form, the CDR3 reads TGTGCCAGCAGCGTGCGGTGGGATGAGCAGTTCTTC. Filled out from reference TRBV9 and TRBJ2-1, the complete variable domain reads DSGVTQTPKHLITATGQRVTLRCSPRSGDLSVYWYQQSLDQGLQFLIQYYNGEERAKGNILERFSAQQFPDLHSELNLSSLELGDSALYFCASSVRWDEQFFGPGTRLTVL.

This clone occurred a few times. The J gene is TRBJ1-2, the V gene TRBV7-2; 7 bases line up with TRBD1. J gave up 6 bases and V 6 bases, and 4 bases lay outside the gene matches. The germline CDR1 and CDR2 sequences are SGHTA and FQGNSA. This CDR3 spans 12 amino acids. The CDR3 DNA sequence: TGTGCCAGCAGGAGACAGGGAAATGGCTACACCTTC. Amino acids: CASRRQGNGYTF. Combining the CDR3 with reference TRBV7-2 and TRBJ1-2 gives the whole variable domain GAGVSQSPSNKVTEKGKDVELRCDPISGHTALYWYRQSLGQGLEFLIYFQGNSAPDKSGLPSDRFSAERTGGSVSTLTIQRTQQEDSAVYLCASRRQGNGYTFGSGTRLTVV.

By proportion, this clone is medium-sized. V gene TRBV19 combines with J gene TRBJ1-1; 7 nucleotides align to TRBD1. Germline V gives CDR1 LNHDA, CDR2 SQIVND (reference sequence). CDR3 length: 13 amino acids. V lost 10 bases, J lost 4 bases, and 9 bases stayed unmatched. CDR3 sequence reads: CATWAGGRTEAFF. CDR3 coding DNA: TGTGCCACGTGGGCAGGGGGACGCACTGAAGCTTTCTTT.

The genes are TRBV16 and TRBJ1-1; D might be TRBD1 (6 bases). Trimming took 4 bases from V and 5 from J, leaving 8 bases between them. This CDR3 has 12 residues. Germline values: CDR1 KGHSY, CDR2 FQNENV. The CDR3 sequence: CASSPGQTEAFF. CDR3 nucleotides: TGTGCCAGCAGCCCCGGACAGACTGAAGCTTTCTTT.